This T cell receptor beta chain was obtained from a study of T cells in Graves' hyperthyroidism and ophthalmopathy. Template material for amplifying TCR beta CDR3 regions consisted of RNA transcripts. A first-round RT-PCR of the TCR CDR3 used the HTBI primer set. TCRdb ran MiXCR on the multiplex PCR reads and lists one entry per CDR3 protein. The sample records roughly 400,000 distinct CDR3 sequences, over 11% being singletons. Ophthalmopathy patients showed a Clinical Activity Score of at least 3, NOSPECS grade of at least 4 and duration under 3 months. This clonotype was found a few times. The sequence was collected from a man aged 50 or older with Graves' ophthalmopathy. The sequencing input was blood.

For the CDR3, the DNA is TGCAGTGCTAAACGGACCCAAGAGACCCAGTACTTC. Its translation: CSAKRTQETQYF. The rearrangement uses TRBV20-1 and TRBJ2-5; D call uncertain. Germline V gene sequence: CDR1 DFQATT, CDR2 SNEGSKA (reference sequence). V lost 4 bases and J 1 base, leaving 7 bases between the germline ends. The CDR3 sequence is 12 residues long.